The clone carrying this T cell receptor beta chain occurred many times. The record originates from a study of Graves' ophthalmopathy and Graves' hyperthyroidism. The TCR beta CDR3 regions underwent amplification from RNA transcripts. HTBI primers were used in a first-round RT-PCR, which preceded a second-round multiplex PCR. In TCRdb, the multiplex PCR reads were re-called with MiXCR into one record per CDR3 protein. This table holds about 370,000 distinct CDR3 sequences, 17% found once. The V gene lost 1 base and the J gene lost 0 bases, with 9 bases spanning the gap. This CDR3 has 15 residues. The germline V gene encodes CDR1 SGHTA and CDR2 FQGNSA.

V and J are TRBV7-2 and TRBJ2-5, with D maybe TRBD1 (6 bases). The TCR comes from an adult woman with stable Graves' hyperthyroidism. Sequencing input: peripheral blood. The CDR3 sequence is CASSLDQGYQETQYF. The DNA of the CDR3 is TGTGCCAGCAGCTTAGATCAGGGGTACCAAGAGACCCAGTACTTC.